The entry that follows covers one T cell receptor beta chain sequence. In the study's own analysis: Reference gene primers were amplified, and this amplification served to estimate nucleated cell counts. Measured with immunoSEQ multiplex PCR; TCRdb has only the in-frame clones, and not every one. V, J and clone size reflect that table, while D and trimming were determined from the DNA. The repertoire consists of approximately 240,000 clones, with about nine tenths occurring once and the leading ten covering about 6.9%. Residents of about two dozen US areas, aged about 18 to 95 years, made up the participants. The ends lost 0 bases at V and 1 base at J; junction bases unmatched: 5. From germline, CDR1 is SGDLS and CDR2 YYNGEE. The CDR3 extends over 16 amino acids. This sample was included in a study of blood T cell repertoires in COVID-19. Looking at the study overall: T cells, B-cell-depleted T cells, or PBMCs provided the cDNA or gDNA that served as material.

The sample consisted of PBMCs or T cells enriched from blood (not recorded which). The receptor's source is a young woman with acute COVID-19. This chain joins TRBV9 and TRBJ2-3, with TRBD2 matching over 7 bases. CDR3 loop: CASSVEAGVRTDTQYF. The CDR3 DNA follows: TGTGCCAGCAGCGTAGAGGCGGGAGTCCGCACAGATACGCAGTATTTT.